The rows below give T cell receptor beta chains drawn from one sample of a study of T cells in localized non-small cell lung cancer. Repertoires were generated with immunoSEQ multiplex PCR, while TCRdb's copy carries only in-frame clones and drops some. The sample includes roughly 30,000 clones, roughly 90% seen only once; the top ten take approximately 2.9%. The sequenced sample was peripheral blood, obtained before any cancer treatment. The receptors here all came from a woman between 18 and 55 years old with stage I lung adenocarcinoma. CDR3s include the opening cysteine and the closing phenylalanine or tryptophan. The D gene is left open where the match is weak. Size values are once, few and many counts, or a class for expanded clones, and some rows have none.

j_call clone_size d_call v_call cdr3_nt cdr3_aa
TRBJ2-7 NA TRBD2 TRBV27 TGTGCCAGCAGGGGCGGGAGCGATAACTCCTACGAGCAGTACTTC CASRGGSDNSYEQYF
TRBJ1-5 NA NA TRBV28 TGTGCCAGCAGTTTGACAGGCTTTAATCAGCCCCAGCATTTT CASSLTGFNQPQHF
TRBJ1-1 NA TRBD1 TRBV5-1 TGCGCCAGCAGCGAATACAGGGGTTGGAACACTGAAGCTTTCTTT CASSEYRGWNTEAFF
TRBJ2-2 NA NA TRBV5-8 TGTGCCAGCAGCTTGTGGAGGGGCGCGGACACCGGGGAGCTGTTTTTT CASSLWRGADTGELFF
TRBJ1-4 NA NA TRBV5-4 TGTGCCAGCAGCTTGGACGGGGCTCATGAAAAACTGTTTTTT CASSLDGAHEKLFF
TRBJ2-1 once NA TRBV5-1 TGCGCCAGCAGCGGGAGTGGGTACAATGAGCAGTTCTTC CASSGSGYNEQFF
TRBJ2-1 NA TRBD2 TRBV29-1 TGCAGCGTTGTTGGGAGACTAGCGGCAGATTACAATGAGCAGTTCTTC CSVVGRLAADYNEQFF
TRBJ1-5 NA NA TRBV9 TGTGCCAGTTCGGGGGGTTACAATCAGCCCCAGCATTTT CASSGGYNQPQHF
TRBJ1-1 NA NA TRBV5-1 TGCGCCAGCAGTTTTCAGGGGCCCCCGAACACTGAAGCTTTCTTT CASSFQGPPNTEAFF
TRBJ2-5 NA NA TRBV25-1 TGTGCCAGCACGAAGGCAAGCGAGTGGTATGAGACCCAGTACTTC CASTKASEWYETQYF
TRBJ1-2 NA NA TRBV27 TGTGCCAGCAGTTTTGGGATTGCCTATGGCTACACCTTC CASSFGIAYGYTF
TRBJ1-2 NA NA TRBV18 TGTGCCAGCTCACCTTTAGGGGGGAACCACTATGGCTACACCTTC CASSPLGGNHYGYTF
TRBJ2-3 NA NA TRBV11-2 TGTGCCAGCAGCCGTTTCGTGTCGGACAGCACAGATACGCAGTATTTT CASSRFVSDSTDTQYF
TRBJ2-7 few NA TRBV19 TGTGCCAGTAGTCCCGGGATCCATTCCTCCTACGAGCAGTACTTC CASSPGIHSSYEQYF
TRBJ2-7 once NA TRBV29-1 TGCAGCGTTGGTCCCCCAGGGCCCTACGAGCAGTACTTC CSVGPPGPYEQYF
TRBJ1-1 once NA TRBV18 TGTGCCAGCTCACTCTGGAACACTGAAGCTTTCTTT CASSLWNTEAFF
TRBJ2-2 NA NA TRBV4-1 TGCGCCAGCAGCCAAGGCACCGGGGAGCTGTTTTTT CASSQGTGELFF
TRBJ2-2 once NA TRBV9 TGTGCCAGCAGCGGGGGGTGGGACAACACCGGGGAGCTGTTTTTT CASSGGWDNTGELFF
TRBJ2-5 NA NA TRBV6-5 TGTGCCAGCAGTTCCCCGGGCAGAGAGACCCAGTACTTC CASSSPGRETQYF
TRBJ2-2 NA NA TRBV6-5 TGTGCCAGCAGCTACCTGGAGCGTCGCACCGGGGAGCTGTTTTTT CASSYLERRTGELFF
TRBJ2-2 NA TRBD2 TRBV7-3 TGTGCCAGCAGCTTAACCGGGACTAGCGGGAACGGGGAGCTGTTTTTT CASSLTGTSGNGELFF
TRBJ2-3 NA TRBD1 TRBV11-2 TGTGCCAGCAGCGAACAGGGGGCGCTCAGCACAGATACGCAGTATTTT CASSEQGALSTDTQYF
TRBJ2-5 once NA TRBV10-2 TGCGCCAGCCGAGGGTCCAGGGAGACCCAGTACTTC CASRGSRETQYF
TRBJ1-1 NA NA TRBV7-9 TGTGCCAGCAGCTTAGGGGGTAGTAACACTGAAGCTTTCTTT CASSLGGSNTEAFF
TRBJ1-5 once NA TRBV4-1 TGCGCCAGCAGCCAAGACTCCTATCGGAGAGGGAATAGCAATCAGCCCCAGCATTTT CASSQDSYRRGNSNQPQHF
TRBJ1-1 NA NA TRBV11-2 TGTGCCAGCGGGAGGAACACTGAAGCTTTCTTT CASGRNTEAFF
TRBJ2-3 few NA TRBV7-3 TGTGCCAGCAGCTTAACACATTCAGATACGCAGTATTTT CASSLTHSDTQYF
TRBJ2-2 NA NA TRBV7-8 TGTGCCAGCAGCTTAGCGCTTAGGGAGATCACCGGGGAGCTGTTTTTT CASSLALREITGELFF
TRBJ2-1 few TRBD2 TRBV29-1 TGCAGCGTCGCCGGGACTAGCGGGATGAGCTCCTACAATGAGCAGTTCTTC CSVAGTSGMSSYNEQFF
TRBJ2-1 NA TRBD2 TRBV19 TGTGCCAGTAGTTGGTCCGGGACTACCTACAATGAGCAGTTCTTC CASSWSGTTYNEQFF
TRBJ1-5 NA NA TRBV11-1 TGTGCCAGCAGCCGTGCGGGGAACAGTCAGCCCCAGCATTTT CASSRAGNSQPQHF
TRBJ2-7 NA TRBD2 TRBV27 TGTGCCAGCGCGGGGGGCGGGAGGATCTACGAGCAGTACTTC CASAGGGRIYEQYF
TRBJ1-1 NA NA TRBV30 TGTGCCTGGAGAAAGGGGAGAGGCACTGAAGCTTTCTTT CAWRKGRGTEAFF
TRBJ1-2 few NA TRBV7-9 TGTGCCAGCAGGTCTACCTTGGACATTAACTATGGCTACACCTTC CASRSTLDINYGYTF
TRBJ2-3 NA NA TRBV6-1 TGTGCCAGCATCATGGACGGGCTGTGGGATACGCAGTATTTT CASIMDGLWDTQYF
TRBJ1-1 NA TRBD1 TRBV29-1 TGCAGCGCCTCAAGGGGGCCAGGGACTGAAGCTTTCTTT CSASRGPGTEAFF
TRBJ2-3 NA TRBD2 TRBV18 TGTGCCAGCTCACCAGTAGCGGGAGGGCCTAAGGATACGCAGTATTTT CASSPVAGGPKDTQYF
TRBJ2-7 NA TRBD2 TRBV11-2 TGTGCCAGCAGCTTATCCGCGGGAGGATACGAGCAGTACTTC CASSLSAGGYEQYF
TRBJ2-2 once NA TRBV4-1 TGCGCCAGCAGTTACACAGGGTTGAGAAACACCGGGGAGCTGTTTTTT CASSYTGLRNTGELFF
TRBJ2-3 NA NA TRBV6-6 TGTGCCAGCAGACCCTCCGGGTGGGGACACACAGATACGCAGTATTTT CASRPSGWGHTDTQYF
TRBJ1-4 once TRBD1 TRBV5-4 TGTGCCGGGGGCGACAGGGTGGGCGAAAAACTGTTTTTT CAGGDRVGEKLFF
TRBJ2-2 NA TRBD2 TRBV5-4 TGTGCCAGCAGGAATCGGACTAGCAGTTGGTACACCGGGGAGCTGTTTTTT CASRNRTSSWYTGELFF
TRBJ1-1 NA NA TRBV5-6 TGTGCCAGCAGCTTGGGTGCAGGGACCACTGAAGCTTTCTTT CASSLGAGTTEAFF
TRBJ1-3 NA NA TRBV5-1 TGCGCCAGCAGCGACCTCTCTGGAAACACCATATATTTT CASSDLSGNTIYF
TRBJ1-4 NA NA TRBV4-2 TGTGCCAGCAGCCCGGGTCCTCTGGAAAAACTGTTTTTT CASSPGPLEKLFF
TRBJ1-4 NA NA TRBV11-2 TGTGCCAGCAGCTTAGATCAAATGGTGCGTTTAAATTTT CASSLDQMVRLNF
TRBJ1-5 NA NA TRBV30 TGTGCCTGGGGGGCAAGTAGCAATCAGCCCCAGCATTTT CAWGASSNQPQHF
TRBJ1-6 NA NA TRBV18 TGTGCCAGCTCACCGGAACAGGGAAGCGAGTCACCCCTCCACTTT CASSPEQGSESPLHF
TRBJ2-1 NA NA TRBV19 TGTGCCAGTAGTATAGTTTCAGGATCCAATGAGCAGTTCTTC CASSIVSGSNEQFF
TRBJ2-5 NA NA TRBV2 TGTGCCAGCAGTGAAAATTGGCTCGAGACCCAGTACTTC CASSENWLETQYF
TRBJ1-4 NA NA TRBV6-1 TGTGCCAGCAGTGTGCCCGGGACACTGGAAAAACTGTTTTTT CASSVPGTLEKLFF
TRBJ2-5 NA NA TRBV14 TGTGCCAGCAGCCAAGGTAGCGCTCTACTTGGGACCCAGTACTTC CASSQGSALLGTQYF
TRBJ2-3 NA TRBD2 TRBV11-3 TGTGCCAGCAGCTTAGCTGGACTAGCGGGAGTCGATACGCAGTATTTT CASSLAGLAGVDTQYF
TRBJ2-6 NA NA TRBV7-2 TGTGCCAGCAGCATGACAGGTTCGAACTCTGGGGCCAACGTCCTGACTTTC CASSMTGSNSGANVLTF
TRBJ2-5 once TRBD2 TRBV10-2 TGCGCCAGCACTGATGACCTAGCGGGTCCCCAAGAGGCCCAGTACTTC CASTDDLAGPQEAQYF
TRBJ2-5 once NA TRBV5-1 TGCGCCAGCAGCTTCTACAGGGTCGGGGGTGCAGAGACCCAGTACTTC CASSFYRVGGAETQYF
TRBJ1-1 NA NA TRBV7-9 TGTGCCAGCAGCTCAGGGGTGGGCACGGCCTTATATGAAGCTTTCTTT CASSSGVGTALYEAFF